The source of this T cell receptor beta chain is a study of T cells after yellow fever vaccination (dated by TCRdb to between 2017 and 2020). With regard to the full study: The SMART-Seq v4 Ultra Low Input RNA kit was used to prepare libraries from fractions with low cell numbers. To follow T-cell clones before and after both primary and booster YFV17D yellow fever vaccination, bulk TCR alpha and beta repertoires underwent longitudinal sequencing. Two healthy male donors made up the cohort, one aged 18 to 29 years and the other aged 30 to 40 years. Blood was collected at multiple timepoints before and after primary and secondary immunization, and bulk PBMC replicates and cell subsets were isolated.

TCR cDNA was made using 5'RACE template switching, a step that added a universal primer site and unique molecular identifiers. cDNA synthesis was primed from both the TCR alpha and TCR beta constant segments. Two PCR steps were used to amplify libraries, with sample barcodes and sequencing adapters being added in the second step. Sequencing of libraries was done on Illumina HiSeq 2500 (2x100 bp) or NovaSeq (2x150 bp). As for the authors' bioinformatics: MIGEC handled demultiplexing of reads and collapsing into UMI consensus sequences, while MiXCR performed V(D)J alignment. Vaccine-responding clonotypes were identified with edgeR using replicate PBMC samples, with FDR below 0.01 and a log2 fold change above 5 up to day 15 being required. Bulk clonotypes were assigned CD4 or CD8 identity according to which sequenced CD4 or CD8 repertoire held them at higher abundance. TCRdb reanalyzed the raw reads on its own, using fastp at Q25 for trimming and MiXCR for clone calling, and kept in-frame beta chains. Rows merge per CDR3 protein into single entries with the most common DNA and genes. TCRdb assigned the V and J calls; the authors' analysis was not used. This sample holds about 580,000 distinct CDR3 sequences; roughly a sixth were observed only once. Roughly 17% of the sample rests with the top ten.

From a lookup of the germline V gene, CDR1 and CDR2 are SGHVS and FQNEAQ. The CDR3 measures 14 amino acids from cysteine to phenylalanine. Only CDR3 DNA remains: 42 bases, in frame from the first base. V gives up 5 bases and J gives up 3 bases, and the segment between their germline ends measures 10 bases. Taken with the paper, the label for treatment or condition translates to: live attenuated yellow fever vaccine strain. At each blood-draw timepoint, two biological replicates of bulk PBMCs were collected. A standard Ficoll-Paque protocol was used to isolate PBMCs from peripheral blood. TriZol was used to extract RNA from bulk PBMCs, from CD4 and CD8 fractions, and from dextramer-positive and dextramer-negative fractions. The paper's findings and limits, for the study overall: Because the study included only a couple of donors, the extent to which the findings can be generalized is limited. Most clones expanded after primary vaccination were re-detected after the booster (almost 97% of CD4 and around 88% of CD8), suggesting broad memory maintenance. FACS-sorted repertoires could contain abundant contaminating clonotypes from the bulk population, so computational filtering was required. A small share of clonotypes was detected in both CD4 and CD8 compartments, with the overlap likely arising from convergent recombination. Compared with the primary T-cell response, the secondary T-cell response was faster but weaker, reaching its peak on day 5 rather than on day 15.

This clonotype was recorded a few times. Its cognate antigen has yet to be identified. One base away there is no much larger clone; base qualities are not given. The sample in question was PBMCs, obtained less than 6 days after the first yellow fever vaccination. The clonotype was recovered from a man aged 18 to 29 who received the YFV17D yellow fever vaccine. The sequence is built from TRBV7-8 and TRBJ2-2; TRBD2 might be the D gene, on 6 matching bases. The sequenced DNA is TGTGCCAGCAGCCGCGGGATGGACACCGGGGAGCTGTTTTTT. Translated, this gives CASSRGMDTGELFF.